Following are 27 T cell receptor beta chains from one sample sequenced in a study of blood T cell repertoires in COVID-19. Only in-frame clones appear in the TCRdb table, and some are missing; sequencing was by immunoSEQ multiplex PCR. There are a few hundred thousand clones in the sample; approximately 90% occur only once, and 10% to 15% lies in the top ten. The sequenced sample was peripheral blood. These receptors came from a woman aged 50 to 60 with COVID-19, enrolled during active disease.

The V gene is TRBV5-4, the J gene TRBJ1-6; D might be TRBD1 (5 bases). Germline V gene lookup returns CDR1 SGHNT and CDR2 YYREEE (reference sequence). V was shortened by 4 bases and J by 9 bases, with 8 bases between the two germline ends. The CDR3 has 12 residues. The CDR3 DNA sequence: TGTGCCAGCAGCGCGGGGACTTCACCCCTCCACTTT. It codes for CASSAGTSPLHF.

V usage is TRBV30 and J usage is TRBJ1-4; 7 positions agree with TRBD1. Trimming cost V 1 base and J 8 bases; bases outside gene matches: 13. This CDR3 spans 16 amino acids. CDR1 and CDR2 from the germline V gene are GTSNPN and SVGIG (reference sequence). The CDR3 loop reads CAWSAPRQGLNEKLFF. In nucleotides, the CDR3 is TGTGCCTGGAGTGCCCCCCGACAGGGTTTAAACGAAAAACTGTTTTTT.

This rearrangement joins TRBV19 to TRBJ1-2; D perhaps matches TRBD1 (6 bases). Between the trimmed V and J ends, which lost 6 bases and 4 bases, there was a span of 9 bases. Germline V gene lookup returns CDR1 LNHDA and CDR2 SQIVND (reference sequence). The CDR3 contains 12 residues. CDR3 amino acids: CASSRQAYGYTF. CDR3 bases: TGTGCCAGTAGCCGACAGGCCTATGGCTACACCTTC.

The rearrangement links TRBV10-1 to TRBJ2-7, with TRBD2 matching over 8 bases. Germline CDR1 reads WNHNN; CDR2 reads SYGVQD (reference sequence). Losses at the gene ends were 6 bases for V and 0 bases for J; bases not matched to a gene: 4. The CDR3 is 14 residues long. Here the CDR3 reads CASSVSGASYEQYF. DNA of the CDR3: TGCGCCAGCAGCGTTAGCGGGGCCTCCTACGAGCAGTACTTC.

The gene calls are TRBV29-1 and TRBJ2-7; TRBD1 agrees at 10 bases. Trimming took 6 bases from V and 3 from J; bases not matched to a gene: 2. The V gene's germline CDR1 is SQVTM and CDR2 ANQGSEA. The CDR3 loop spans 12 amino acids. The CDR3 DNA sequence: TGCAGCGTAGGACAGGGGGGCTACGAGCAGTACTTC. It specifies CSVGQGGYEQYF.

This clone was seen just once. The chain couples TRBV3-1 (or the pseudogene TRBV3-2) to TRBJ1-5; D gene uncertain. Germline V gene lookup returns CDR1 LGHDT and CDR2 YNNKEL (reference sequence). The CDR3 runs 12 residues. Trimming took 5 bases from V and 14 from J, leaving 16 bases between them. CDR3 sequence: CASSDGPSTKHF. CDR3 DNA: TGTGCCAGCAGCGATGGGCCCTCCACAAAGCATTTT.

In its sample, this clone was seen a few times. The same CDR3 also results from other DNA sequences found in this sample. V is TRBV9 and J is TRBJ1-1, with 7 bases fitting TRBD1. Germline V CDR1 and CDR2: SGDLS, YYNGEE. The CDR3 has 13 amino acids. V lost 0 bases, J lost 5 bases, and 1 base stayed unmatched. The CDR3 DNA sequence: TGTGCCAGCAGCGTAGACAGGGGTACTGAAGCTTTCTTT. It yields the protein CASSVDRGTEAFF.

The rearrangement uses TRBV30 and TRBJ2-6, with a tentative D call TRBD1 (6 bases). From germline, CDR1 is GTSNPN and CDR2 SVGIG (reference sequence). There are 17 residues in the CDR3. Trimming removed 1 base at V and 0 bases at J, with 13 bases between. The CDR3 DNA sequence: TGTGCCTGGAGTGGGACAGACAACCTCTCTGGGGCCAACGTCCTGACTTTC. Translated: CAWSGTDNLSGANVLTF.

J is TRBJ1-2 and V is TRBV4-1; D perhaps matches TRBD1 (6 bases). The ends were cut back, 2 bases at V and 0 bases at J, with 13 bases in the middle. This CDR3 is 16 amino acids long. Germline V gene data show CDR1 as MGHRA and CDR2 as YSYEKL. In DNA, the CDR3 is TGCGCCAGCAGCCAACTTACGACAGGAGCTAACTATGGCTACACCTTC. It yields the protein CASSQLTTGANYGYTF.

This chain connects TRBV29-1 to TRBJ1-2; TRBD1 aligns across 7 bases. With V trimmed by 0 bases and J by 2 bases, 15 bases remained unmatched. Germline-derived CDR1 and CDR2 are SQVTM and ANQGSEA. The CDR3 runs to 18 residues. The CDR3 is CSVEDFRTGVGRNYGYTF. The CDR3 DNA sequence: TGCAGCGTTGAAGATTTCCGTACAGGGGTAGGCCGGAACTATGGCTACACCTTC.

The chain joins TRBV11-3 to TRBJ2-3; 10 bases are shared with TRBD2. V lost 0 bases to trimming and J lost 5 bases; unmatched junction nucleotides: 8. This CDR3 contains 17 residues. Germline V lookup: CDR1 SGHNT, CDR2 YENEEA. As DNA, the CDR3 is TGTGCCAGCAGCTTAGAGTCGAAAGCGGGGGGGCGAGATACGCAGTATTTT. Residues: CASSLESKAGGRDTQYF.

The CDR3 bases are TGTGCCTGGAGTCTGGGAGGGTCCTATGGCTACACCTTC. This translates into CAWSLGGSYGYTF. The V gene is TRBV30, the J gene TRBJ1-2, with D unclear. The CDR3 sequence is 13 residues long. Trimming took 2 bases from V and 4 from J, leaving 11 bases between them. Germline V gene sequence: CDR1 GTSNPN, CDR2 SVGIG (reference sequence).

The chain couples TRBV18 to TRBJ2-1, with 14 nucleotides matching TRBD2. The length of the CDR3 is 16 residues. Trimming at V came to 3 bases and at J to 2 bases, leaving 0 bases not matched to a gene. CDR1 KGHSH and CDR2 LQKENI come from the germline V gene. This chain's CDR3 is CASSPTSGGAYNEQFF. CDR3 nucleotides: TGTGCCAGCTCACCGACTAGCGGGGGGGCCTACAATGAGCAGTTCTTC.

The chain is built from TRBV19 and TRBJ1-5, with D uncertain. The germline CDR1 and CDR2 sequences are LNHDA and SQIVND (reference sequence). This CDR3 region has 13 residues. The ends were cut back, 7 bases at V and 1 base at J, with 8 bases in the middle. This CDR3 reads CASTAKSNQPQHF. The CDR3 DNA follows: TGTGCCAGTACTGCTAAGAGCAATCAGCCCCAGCATTTT.

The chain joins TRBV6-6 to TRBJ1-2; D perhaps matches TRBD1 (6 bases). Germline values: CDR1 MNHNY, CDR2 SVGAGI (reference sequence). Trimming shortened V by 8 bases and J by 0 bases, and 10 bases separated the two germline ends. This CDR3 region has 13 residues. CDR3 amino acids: CASQDSANYGYTF. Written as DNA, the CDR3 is TGTGCCAGCCAGGACAGCGCTAACTATGGCTACACCTTC.

The CDR3 DNA reads TGTGCCATCAGGGGTAGCGGGGGGTCCCCCCGCACAGATACGCAGTATTTT. This codes for CAIRGSGGSPRTDTQYF. V is TRBV10-3 and J is TRBJ2-3, with 10 positions matching TRBD2. The CDR3 is 17 amino acids. V was clipped by 6 bases and J by 1 base; unmatched bases: 10. Germline CDR1 reads ENHRY; CDR2 reads SYGVKD.

The CDR3 protein is CASGLVEAYEQYF. The CDR3 DNA reads TGTGCTAGTGGTTTGGTCGAGGCCTACGAGCAGTACTTC. The rearrangement joins TRBV12-5 to TRBJ2-7; D not resolved. The length of the CDR3 is 13 residues. V lost 0 bases and J lost 2, with 5 bases in between. Germline assignment: CDR1 LGHNT and CDR2 FRNRAP.

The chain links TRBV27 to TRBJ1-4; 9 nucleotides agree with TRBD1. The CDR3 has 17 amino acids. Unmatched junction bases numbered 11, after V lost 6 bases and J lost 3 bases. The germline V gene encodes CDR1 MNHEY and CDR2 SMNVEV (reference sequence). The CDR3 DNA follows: TGTGCCAGCAGCCTCGGACAGGGGTTGGTAGCTAATGAAAAACTGTTTTTT. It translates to CASSLGQGLVANEKLFF.

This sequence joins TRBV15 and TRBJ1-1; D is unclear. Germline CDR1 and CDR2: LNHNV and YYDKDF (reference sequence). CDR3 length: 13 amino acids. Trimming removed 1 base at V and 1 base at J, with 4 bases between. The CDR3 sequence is CATSRVRNTEAFF. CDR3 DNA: TGTGCCACCAGCAGAGTGAGGAACACTGAAGCTTTCTTT.

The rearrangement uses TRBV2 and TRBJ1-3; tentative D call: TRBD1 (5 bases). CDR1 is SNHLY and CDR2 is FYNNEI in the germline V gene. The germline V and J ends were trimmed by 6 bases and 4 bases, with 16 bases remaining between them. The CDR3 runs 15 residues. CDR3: CASSPQGAAGNTIYF. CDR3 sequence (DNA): TGTGCCAGCAGCCCTCAGGGTGCGGCAGGAAACACCATATATTTT.

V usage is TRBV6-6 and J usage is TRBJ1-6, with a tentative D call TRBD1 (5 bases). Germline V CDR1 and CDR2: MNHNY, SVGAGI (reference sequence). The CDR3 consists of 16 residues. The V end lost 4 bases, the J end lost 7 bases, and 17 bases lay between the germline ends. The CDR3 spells CASSSSRDGGNSPLHF. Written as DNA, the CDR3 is TGTGCCAGCAGTTCCTCCAGGGATGGAGGGAATTCACCCCTCCACTTT.

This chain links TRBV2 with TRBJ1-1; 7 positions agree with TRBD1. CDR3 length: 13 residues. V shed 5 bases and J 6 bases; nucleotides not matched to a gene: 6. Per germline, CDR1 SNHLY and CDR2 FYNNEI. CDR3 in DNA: TGTGCCAGCAGTTCGACAGGGTACGCTGAAGCTTTCTTT. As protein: CASSSTGYAEAFF.

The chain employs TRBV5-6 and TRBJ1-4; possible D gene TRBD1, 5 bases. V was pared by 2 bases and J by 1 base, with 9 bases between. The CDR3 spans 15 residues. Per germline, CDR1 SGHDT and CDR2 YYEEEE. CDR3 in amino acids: CASSLKGLTNEKLFF. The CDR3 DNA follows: TGTGCCAGCAGCTTAAAGGGACTAACTAATGAAAAACTGTTTTTT.

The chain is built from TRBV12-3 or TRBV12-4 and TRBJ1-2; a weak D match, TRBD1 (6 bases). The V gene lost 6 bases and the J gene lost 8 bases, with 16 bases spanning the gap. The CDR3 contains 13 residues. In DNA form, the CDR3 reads TGTGCCAGCAGGCGCGTGGGGGCGCGAGGCTACACCTTC. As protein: CASRRVGARGYTF.

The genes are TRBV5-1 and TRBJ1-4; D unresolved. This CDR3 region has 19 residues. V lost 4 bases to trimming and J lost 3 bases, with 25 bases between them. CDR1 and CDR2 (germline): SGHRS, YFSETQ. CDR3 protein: CASSPGKEARVVPNEKLFF. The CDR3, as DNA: TGCGCCAGCAGCCCGGGGAAAGAGGCCCGAGTTGTTCCTAATGAAAAACTGTTTTTT.

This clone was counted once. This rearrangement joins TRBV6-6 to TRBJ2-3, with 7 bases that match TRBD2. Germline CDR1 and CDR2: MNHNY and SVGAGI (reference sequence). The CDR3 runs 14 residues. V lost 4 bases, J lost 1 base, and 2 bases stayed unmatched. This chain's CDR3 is CASSFGRRTDTQYF. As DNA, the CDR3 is TGTGCCAGCAGTTTCGGGAGGCGCACAGATACGCAGTATTTT.

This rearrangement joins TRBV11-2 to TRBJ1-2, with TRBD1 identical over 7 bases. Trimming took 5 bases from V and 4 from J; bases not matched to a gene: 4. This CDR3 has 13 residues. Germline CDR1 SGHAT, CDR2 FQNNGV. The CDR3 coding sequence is TGTGCCAGCAGCGAAGGGGGCCTCTATGGCTACACCTTC. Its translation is CASSEGGLYGYTF.